Below, 22 T cell receptor beta chains from the same sample are listed, as sequenced in a study of beta chain features in type 1 diabetes. Whole-study results and caveats: Type 1 diabetes patients showed a moderate but significant shortening of TCRB CDR3s in all four CD4+ subsets.

No antigen has been identified for these receptors. Reverse transcribing all isolated RNA meant expressed TCRB transcripts were sequenced. Method: immunoSEQ multiplex PCR; TCRdb's copy keeps in-frame clones and lacks some. This sample yields 600,000 to 750,000 clones, of which 9.5% to 15% are seen a single time; roughly 0.12% belongs to the top ten. Sequenced material: naive CD4+ T cells from blood. These TCRs come from a man aged 25-45 years with type 1 diabetes.

In this sample, this clone turned up a few times. J is TRBJ2-2 and V is TRBV7-9; tentatively, D is TRBD1 (6 bases). The V gene's germline CDR1 is SEHNR and CDR2 FQNEAQ (reference sequence). This CDR3 is 13 amino acids long. V was pared by 4 bases and J by 5 bases, with 8 bases between. The DNA for the CDR3 is TGTGCCAGCAGCTCTACAGGGACCGGGGAGCTGTTTTTT. Residues: CASSSTGTGELFF.

The chain joins TRBV16 to TRBJ1-4; D is unresolved. The V gene lost 5 bases and the J gene lost 7 bases, with 11 bases spanning the gap. Germline lookup yields CDR1 KGHSY and CDR2 FQNENV. The CDR3 extends over 13 amino acids. The CDR3 protein is CASSESLAEKLFF. Here the CDR3 DNA reads TGTGCCAGCAGCGAGTCCCTAGCTGAAAAACTGTTTTTT.

The chain combines TRBV18 with TRBJ2-7; 11 bases fit TRBD2. From germline, CDR1 is KGHSH and CDR2 LQKENI. Trimming cost V 3 bases and J 7 bases; bases outside gene matches: 2. The CDR3 has 13 amino acids. In DNA form, the CDR3 reads TGTGCCAGCTCACCTAGGACTAGCGGGGAGCAGTACTTC. The encoded protein is CASSPRTSGEQYF.

The CDR3 sequence: CASSLSLTSGSTDTQYF. Here the CDR3 DNA reads TGTGCCAGCAGTTTGTCCTTGACTAGCGGGAGCACAGATACGCAGTATTTT. The chain uses TRBV27 and TRBJ2-3, with TRBD2 matching 10 bases. Germline assignment: CDR1 MNHEY and CDR2 SMNVEV (reference sequence). The V and J ends lost 3 bases and 0 bases, in that order; junction bases with no gene match: 6. The CDR3 is 17 residues long.

The chain links TRBV27 to TRBJ2-2, with TRBD1 as a possible D gene (6 bases). CDR1 and CDR2 from the germline V gene are MNHEY and SMNVEV (reference sequence). This CDR3 is 13 amino acids long. V was cut by 2 bases and J by 8 bases, with 9 bases left in between. The CDR3 nucleotides read TGTGCCAGCAGTTTAATGGGGGCGGGGGAGCTGTTTTTT. Encoded protein: CASSLMGAGELFF.

The gene calls are TRBV29-1 and TRBJ2-1, with 8 bases lining up with TRBD2. V trimming: 5 bases; J trimming: 2 bases; junction bases outside the gene matches: 11. This CDR3 has 16 amino acids. Germline loops: CDR1 SQVTM, CDR2 ANQGSEA. For the CDR3, the DNA is TGCAGCGTTTGGGAAACTGAGCGGGGGACCTACAATGAGCAGTTCTTC. Translating it yields CSVWETERGTYNEQFF.

This clone was detected only a few times. In DNA form, the CDR3 reads TGTGCCAGCTCACGGGCAGAACTCTCCTACAATGAGCAGTTCTTC. Translated, it gives CASSRAELSYNEQFF. The V gene is TRBV18, the J gene TRBJ2-1; D gene unclear. Trimming took 4 bases from V and 0 from J, leaving 10 bases between them. This CDR3 is built from 15 residues. Germline values: CDR1 KGHSH, CDR2 LQKENI.

This clone was seen more than once but under ten times. The V gene is TRBV5-1, the J gene TRBJ2-7, with D perhaps matching TRBD1 (5 bases). This CDR3 is 13 amino acids long. Germline lookup yields CDR1 SGHRS and CDR2 YFSETQ. V lost 0 bases and J 3 bases, leaving 7 bases between the germline ends. The CDR3 DNA reads TGCGCCAGCAGCTTGGCCCAGGGCTACGAGCAGTACTTC. Encoded protein: CASSLAQGYEQYF.

The V gene is TRBV4-3, the J gene TRBJ1-1; D is uncertain. Trimming stripped 3 bases from V and 5 bases from J, with 13 bases between. From germline, CDR1 is LGHNA and CDR2 YSLEER. The CDR3 totals 14 residues. This CDR3 is CASSQLKDRTEAFF. The DNA of the CDR3 is TGCGCCAGCAGCCAGTTAAAGGATAGGACTGAAGCTTTCTTT.

This clone was seen more than once but under ten times. The V gene is TRBV7-9, the J gene TRBJ1-2; no firm D call. The CDR3 is made up of 14 amino acids. The germline V gene encodes CDR1 SEHNR and CDR2 FQNEAQ (reference sequence). The V end lost 2 bases, the J end lost 2 bases, and 9 bases lay between the germline ends. CDR3 DNA: TGTGCCAGCAGCTTAATGGACGGAAACTATGGCTACACCTTC. It translates to CASSLMDGNYGYTF.

As regards this clone: Different DNA sequences within this sample yield the same CDR3. V gene TRBV7-2 combines with J gene TRBJ1-1; D uncertain. V shed 0 bases and J shed 0 bases, with 2 bases lying between them. The CDR3 has 13 residues. Per germline, CDR1 SGHTA and CDR2 FQGNSA. In DNA form, the CDR3 reads TGTGCCAGCAGCTTAGCGTTGAACACTGAAGCTTTCTTT. It specifies CASSLALNTEAFF.

This chain connects TRBV29-1 to TRBJ2-1; the D is unclear. This CDR3 has 10 residues. V lost 8 bases to trimming and J lost 5 bases, with 7 bases between them. Germline V CDR1 and CDR2: SQVTM, ANQGSEA. CDR3 sequence reads: CSTFNNEQFF. For the CDR3, the DNA is TGCAGCACATTCAACAATGAGCAGTTCTTC.

This clone was picked up a small number of times. This chain connects TRBV5-1 to TRBJ1-1; D not certain. CDR1 SGHRS and CDR2 YFSETQ come from the germline V gene. Trimming took 0 bases from V and 4 from J, leaving 13 bases between them. The CDR3 has 15 residues. CDR3 nucleotides: TGCGCCAGCAGCTTGGCCTCCCCCCCGGGCACTGAAGCTTTCTTT. It specifies CASSLASPPGTEAFF.

There are a few counts of this clone. This specimen includes other DNA sequences encoding the same CDR3. The chain joins TRBV5-1 to TRBJ2-5; no clear D. Germline V lookup: CDR1 SGHRS, CDR2 YFSETQ. V was shortened by 0 bases and J by 0 bases, with 9 bases between the two germline ends. This CDR3 comprises 15 residues. As DNA, the CDR3 is TGCGCCAGCAGCTTGGCTCCAGGCAACCAAGAGACCCAGTACTTC. It translates to CASSLAPGNQETQYF.

The sample holds a few counts of this clone. V and J are TRBV11-2 and TRBJ2-5; no reliable D call. Trimming took 1 base from V and 0 from J, leaving 9 bases between them. CDR1 is SGHAT and CDR2 is FQNNGV in the germline V gene. CDR3 length: 15 residues. CDR3: CASSLGAVNQETQYF. CDR3 sequence (DNA): TGTGCCAGCAGCTTAGGTGCAGTCAACCAAGAGACCCAGTACTTC.

This clone was counted between two and nine times. The gene calls are TRBV13 and TRBJ1-2; 7 bases map to TRBD1. From germline, CDR1 is PRHDT and CDR2 FYEKMQ (reference sequence). Unmatched junction bases numbered 10, after V lost 0 bases and J lost 3 bases. The CDR3 is 17 amino acids. This CDR3 reads CASSLGVTGDPDYGYTF. The CDR3 DNA is TGTGCCAGCAGCTTAGGTGTTACAGGGGATCCAGACTATGGCTACACCTTC.

This clone showed up just a few times. This chain connects TRBV4-3 to TRBJ2-1, with D possibly matching TRBD1 (6 bases). This CDR3 is 15 amino acids long. Per the germline V gene, CDR1 is LGHNA and CDR2 is YSLEER. V lost 4 bases and J lost 3, with 13 bases in between. This CDR3 is CASSRAQGIYNEQFF. In DNA form, the CDR3 reads TGCGCCAGCAGCCGAGCACAGGGAATCTACAATGAGCAGTTCTTC.

The V call is TRBV7-2, the J call TRBJ2-7; D call uncertain. Germline CDR1 and CDR2: SGHTA and FQGNSA. Trimming left V 5 bases short and J 2 bases short, with 13 bases between. This CDR3 has 14 amino acids. The CDR3 spells CASSPDQVTYEQYF. The CDR3 DNA is TGTGCCAGCAGCCCAGACCAAGTGACCTACGAGCAGTACTTC. The full variable domain, in which reference TRBV7-2 and TRBJ2-7 provide the parts outside the CDR3, is GAGVSQSPSNKVTEKGKDVELRCDPISGHTALYWYRQSLGQGLEFLIYFQGNSAPDKSGLPSDRFSAERTGGSVSTLTIQRTQQEDSAVYLCASSPDQVTYEQYFGPGTRLTVT.

There are a few counts of this clone. The chain has TRBV6-5 and TRBJ1-1, with a possible D match to TRBD1 (5 bases). CDR1 and CDR2 from the germline V gene are MNHEY and SVGAGI. CDR3 length: 14 residues. V was shortened by 5 bases and J by 5 bases, with 15 bases between the two germline ends. As DNA, the CDR3 is TGTGCCAGCAGTCCTCGGGGCGTTCAAACTGAAGCTTTCTTT. It codes for CASSPRGVQTEAFF.

As to this clone: Other DNA sequences in the sample encode the same CDR3. J is TRBJ2-2 and V is TRBV7-2, with D uncertain. The germline V gene has CDR1 SGHTA and CDR2 FQGNSA. This CDR3 comprises 13 residues. Trimming left V 0 bases short and J 6 bases short, with 5 bases between. In nucleotides, the CDR3 is TGTGCCAGCAGCTTAGCCGGGTCCGGGGAGCTGTTTTTT. Amino acid sequence: CASSLAGSGELFF. Looking up the rest from reference TRBV7-2 and TRBJ2-2 gives the full variable domain: GAGVSQSPSNKVTEKGKDVELRCDPISGHTALYWYRQSLGQGLEFLIYFQGNSAPDKSGLPSDRFSAERTGGSVSTLTIQRTQQEDSAVYLCASSLAGSGELFFGEGSRLTVL.

This chain connects TRBV10-1 to TRBJ2-4, with D unresolved. Trimming removed 6 bases at V and 2 bases at J, with 11 bases between. The CDR3 sequence is 14 residues long. CDR1 is WNHNN and CDR2 is SYGVQD in the germline V gene (reference sequence). CDR3 DNA sequence: TGCGCCAGCAGCGAACAAGGAACCAAAAACATTCAGTACTTC. Residues: CASSEQGTKNIQYF.

The chain joins TRBV5-4 to TRBJ1-4; TRBD1 might be the D (5 bases). The CDR3 covers 17 residues. Germline V CDR1 and CDR2: SGHNT, YYREEE (reference sequence). V was shortened by 1 base and J by 13 bases, with 26 bases between the two germline ends. The DNA of the CDR3 is TGTGCCAGCAGCTTGAATCCAGGGACCGCGTCCGTCAATCGACTGTTTTTT. It specifies CASSLNPGTASVNRLFF.